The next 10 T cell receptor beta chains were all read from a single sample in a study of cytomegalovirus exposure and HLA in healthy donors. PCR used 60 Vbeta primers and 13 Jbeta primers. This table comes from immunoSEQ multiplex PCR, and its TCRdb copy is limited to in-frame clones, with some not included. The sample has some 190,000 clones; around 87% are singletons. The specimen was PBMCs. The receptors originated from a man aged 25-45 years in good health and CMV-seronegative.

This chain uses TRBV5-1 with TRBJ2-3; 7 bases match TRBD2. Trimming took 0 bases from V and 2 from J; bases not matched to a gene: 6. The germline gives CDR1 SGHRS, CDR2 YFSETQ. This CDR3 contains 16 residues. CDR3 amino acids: CASSLAGGRTTDTQYF. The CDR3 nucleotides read TGCGCCAGCAGCTTGGCCGGGGGGAGAACCACAGATACGCAGTATTTT.

In DNA, the CDR3 is TGCGCCAGCAGCTACCGGGGGAACACTGAAGCTTTCTTT. Translated, it gives CASSYRGNTEAFF. The chain uses TRBV5-1 and TRBJ1-1; D unclear. Germline V gene data show CDR1 as SGHRS and CDR2 as YFSETQ. Trimming stripped 3 bases from V and 1 base from J, with 7 bases between. This CDR3 has 13 residues.

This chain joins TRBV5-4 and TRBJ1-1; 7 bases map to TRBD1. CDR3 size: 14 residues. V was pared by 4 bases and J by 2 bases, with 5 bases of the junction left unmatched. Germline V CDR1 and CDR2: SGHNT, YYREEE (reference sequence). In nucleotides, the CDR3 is TGTGCCAGCAGCAATACAGGGGTCAACACTGAAGCTTTCTTT. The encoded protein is CASSNTGVNTEAFF.

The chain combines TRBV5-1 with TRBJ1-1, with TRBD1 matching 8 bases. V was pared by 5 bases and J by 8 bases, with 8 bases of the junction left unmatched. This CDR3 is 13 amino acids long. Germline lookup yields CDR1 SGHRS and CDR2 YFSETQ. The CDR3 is CASSQTGAGEAFF. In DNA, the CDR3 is TGCGCCAGCAGTCAGACAGGGGCGGGAGAAGCTTTCTTT. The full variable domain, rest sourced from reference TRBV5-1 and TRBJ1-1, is KAGVTQTPRYLIKTRGQQVTLSCSPISGHRSVSWYQQTPGQGLQFLFEYFSETQRNKGNFPGRFSGRQFSNSRSEMNVSTLELGDSALYLCASSQTGAGEAFFGQGTRLTVV.

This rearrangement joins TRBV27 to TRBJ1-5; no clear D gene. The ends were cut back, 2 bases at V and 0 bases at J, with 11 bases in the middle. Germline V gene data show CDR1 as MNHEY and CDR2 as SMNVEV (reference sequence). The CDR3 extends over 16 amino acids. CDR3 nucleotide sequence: TGTGCCAGCAGTTTAGTTTCAGGCTATAGCAATCAGCCCCAGCATTTT. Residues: CASSLVSGYSNQPQHF.

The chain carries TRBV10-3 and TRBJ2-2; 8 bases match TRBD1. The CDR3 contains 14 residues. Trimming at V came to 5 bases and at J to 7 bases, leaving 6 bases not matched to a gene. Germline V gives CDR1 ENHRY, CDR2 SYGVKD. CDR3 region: CAISFSGGHGELFF. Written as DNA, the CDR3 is TGTGCCATCAGTTTCTCAGGGGGCCACGGGGAGCTGTTTTTT.

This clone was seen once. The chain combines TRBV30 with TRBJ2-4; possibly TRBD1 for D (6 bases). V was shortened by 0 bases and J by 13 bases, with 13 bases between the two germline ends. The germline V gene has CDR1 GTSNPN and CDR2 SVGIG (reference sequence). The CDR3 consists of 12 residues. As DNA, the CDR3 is TGTGCCTGGAGTGTAAGGGTGGGGGCCCAGTACTTC. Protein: CAWSVRVGAQYF.

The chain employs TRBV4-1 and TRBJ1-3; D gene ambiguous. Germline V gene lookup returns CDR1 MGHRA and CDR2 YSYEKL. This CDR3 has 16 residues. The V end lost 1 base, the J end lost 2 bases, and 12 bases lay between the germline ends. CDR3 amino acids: CASSQAPQATGNTIYF. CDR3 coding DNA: TGCGCCAGCAGCCAAGCACCCCAGGCCACTGGAAACACCATATATTTT.

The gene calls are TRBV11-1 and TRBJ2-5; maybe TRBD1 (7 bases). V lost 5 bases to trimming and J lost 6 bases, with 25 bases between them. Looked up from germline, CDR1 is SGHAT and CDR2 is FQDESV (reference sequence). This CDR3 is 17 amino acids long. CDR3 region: CASSPRLLTGRKQTQYF. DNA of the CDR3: TGTGCCAGCAGCCCCAGACTCCTGACAGGGAGGAAGCAGACCCAGTACTTC.

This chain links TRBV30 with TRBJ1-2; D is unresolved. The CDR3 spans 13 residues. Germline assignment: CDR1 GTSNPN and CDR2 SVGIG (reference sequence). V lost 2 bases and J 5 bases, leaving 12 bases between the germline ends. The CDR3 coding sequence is TGTGCCTGGAGTAGTATGCGAGCTTATGGCTACACCTTC. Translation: CAWSSMRAYGYTF.